The 17 T cell receptor beta chains reported below all come from one sample, sequenced in a study of cytomegalovirus exposure and HLA in healthy donors. The PCR made use of 60 Vbeta and 13 Jbeta primers. Profiled with immunoSEQ multiplex PCR; TCRdb holds only in-frame clones, not every one. This table has around 120,000 clones, roughly 62% appearing once. The sample comprised PBMCs. These receptors originate from a man under 40 in good health and CMV-seropositive.

The chain combines TRBV5-1 with TRBJ2-5; a weak D match, TRBD2 (6 bases). The V gene lost 2 bases and the J gene lost 6 bases, with 20 bases spanning the gap. The germline gives CDR1 SGHRS, CDR2 YFSETQ. CDR3 size: 16 residues. Here the CDR3 reads CASSLSTGALGKTQYF. CDR3 DNA: TGCGCCAGCAGCTTATCCACGGGAGCCCTAGGGAAGACCCAGTACTTC.

The chain joins TRBV27 to TRBJ2-7; 8 nucleotides align to TRBD1. The CDR3 extends over 17 amino acids. Trimming at V came to 4 bases and at J to 1 base, leaving 12 bases not matched to a gene. In germline, CDR1 is MNHEY, CDR2 SMNVEV (reference sequence). The CDR3: CASSSDRVWNISYEQYF. For the CDR3, the DNA is TGTGCCAGCAGTTCGGACAGGGTATGGAATATATCCTACGAGCAGTACTTC.

The sample holds a few counts of this clone. The chain uses TRBV21-1 and TRBJ2-5; the table's D call, TRBD2, was not checked against the DNA. TRBV21-1 has pseudogene status. The CDR3 totals 19 residues. The CDR3 here is CASRSKELTSGSQWETQYF. The CDR3 DNA sequence: TGTGCCAGCAGATCCAAAGAGTTGACTAGCGGGAGTCAGTGGGAGACCCAGTACTTC.

The genes are TRBV27 and TRBJ2-1, with TRBD2 matching 8 bases. CDR1 and CDR2 from the germline V gene are MNHEY and SMNVEV (reference sequence). The CDR3 totals 16 residues. V shed 0 bases and J 9 bases; nucleotides not matched to a gene: 10. The CDR3: CASSLSGSGRGSEQFF. As DNA, the CDR3 is TGTGCCAGCAGTTTATCTGGCAGCGGGAGAGGGAGTGAGCAGTTCTTC.

The V call is TRBV5-1, the J call TRBJ2-5; 12 nucleotides agree with TRBD2. V was clipped by 1 base and J by 4 bases; unmatched bases: 5. The germline V gene has CDR1 SGHRS and CDR2 YFSETQ. This CDR3 contains 16 residues. CDR3 sequence reads: CASSLPLLAGGETQYF. In DNA form, the CDR3 reads TGCGCCAGCAGCTTGCCCCTACTAGCGGGAGGAGAGACCCAGTACTTC.

The sample holds one count of this clone. The V call is TRBV2, the J call TRBJ1-5; D is undetermined. Germline V lookup: CDR1 SNHLY, CDR2 FYNNEI. Trimming pared 7 bases from V and 0 bases from J, leaving 10 bases between. This CDR3 region has 14 residues. CDR3 coding DNA: TGTGCCAGCAAACAGTTCTATAGCAATCAGCCCCAGCATTTT. Its translation is CASKQFYSNQPQHF.

The rearrangement links TRBV2 to TRBJ2-4, with a possible D match to TRBD2 (5 bases). Germline V gene data show CDR1 as SNHLY and CDR2 as FYNNEI. Trimming took 6 bases from V and 5 from J, leaving 8 bases between them. The CDR3 runs 12 residues. The CDR3 sequence is CASRAGENIQYF. CDR3 DNA: TGTGCCAGCAGGGCCGGGGAAAACATTCAGTACTTC.

The rearrangement uses TRBV2 and TRBJ1-5; no clear D. The CDR3 loop spans 14 amino acids. CDR1 SNHLY and CDR2 FYNNEI come from the germline V gene. Trimming took 1 base from V and 5 from J, leaving 9 bases between them. For the CDR3, the DNA is TGTGCCAGCAGTGAAGAGGGAGGGTATCAGCCCCAGCATTTT. Protein: CASSEEGGYQPQHF.

The rearrangement uses TRBV7-6 and TRBJ2-5; 7 bases fit TRBD2. This CDR3 has 14 amino acids. Germline loops: CDR1 SGHVS, CDR2 FNYEAQ. Trimming removed 6 bases from V and 3 bases from J; junction bases left unmatched: 7. The CDR3 loop reads CASREGGSKETQYF. The CDR3 DNA sequence: TGTGCCAGCAGGGAGGGAGGGTCCAAAGAGACCCAGTACTTC.

J is TRBJ2-5 and V is TRBV18, with a possible D match to TRBD2 (6 bases). CDR1 and CDR2 from the germline V gene are KGHSH and LQKENI. CDR3 length: 13 amino acids. Trimming took 1 base from V and 9 from J, leaving 12 bases between them. The CDR3 spells CASSPLEGEAQYF. CDR3 sequence (DNA): TGTGCCAGCTCACCACTAGAAGGGGAGGCCCAGTACTTC.

The chain employs TRBV5-1 and TRBJ1-1, with TRBD1 matching 8 bases. This CDR3 contains 16 residues. V was pared by 3 bases and J by 6 bases, with 13 bases of the junction left unmatched. Germline V gene sequence: CDR1 SGHRS, CDR2 YFSETQ. The CDR3 DNA is TGCGCCAGCAGCTCGACGCCTCACAGGGGGGACGCTGAAGCTTTCTTT. This gives the protein CASSSTPHRGDAEAFF.

The rearrangement uses TRBV9 and TRBJ2-2; 11 nucleotides line up with TRBD2. Germline lookup yields CDR1 SGDLS and CDR2 YYNGEE. The ends lost 4 bases at V and 12 bases at J; junction bases unmatched: 8. The CDR3 has 14 amino acids. Here the CDR3 reads CASSSRTSGSKLFF. The CDR3 bases are TGTGCCAGCAGCTCCCGGACTAGCGGGTCGAAGCTGTTTTTT.

This rearrangement joins TRBV7-8 to TRBJ2-7; 9 nucleotides match TRBD2. The CDR3 extends over 15 amino acids. The germline gives CDR1 SGHVS, CDR2 FQNEAQ. Losses at the gene ends were 1 base for V and 2 bases for J; bases not matched to a gene: 3. The CDR3 region is CASSLGASGTYEQYF. DNA of the CDR3: TGTGCCAGCAGCTTAGGTGCTAGCGGGACCTACGAGCAGTACTTC.

This chain uses TRBV2 with TRBJ1-1, with D unresolved. Trimming shortened V by 6 bases and J by 8 bases, and 16 bases separated the two germline ends. The germline V gene has CDR1 SNHLY and CDR2 FYNNEI. This CDR3 is 13 amino acids long. The CDR3 loop reads CASSPESAREAFF. The CDR3 region has the DNA TGTGCCAGCAGCCCGGAGTCGGCGAGAGAAGCTTTCTTT.

This chain uses TRBV11-2 with TRBJ2-7, with D perhaps matching TRBD1 (5 bases). The CDR3 contains 14 residues. Trimming removed 2 bases from V and 6 bases from J, with 14 bases in between. Germline V gives CDR1 SGHAT, CDR2 FQNNGV. For the CDR3, the DNA is TGTGCCAGCAGCTTACTCAGGGAATTGGGCGAGCAGTACTTC. Its translation is CASSLLRELGEQYF.

The rearrangement joins TRBV6-6 to TRBJ1-1; 8 nucleotides align to TRBD1. Unmatched junction bases numbered 6, after V lost 6 bases and J lost 0 bases. Germline V gene lookup returns CDR1 MNHNY and CDR2 SVGAGI (reference sequence). The CDR3 contains 15 residues. The CDR3 here is CASRGTQGVNTEAFF. The CDR3 DNA reads TGTGCCAGCAGGGGAACACAGGGGGTGAACACTGAAGCTTTCTTT.

The V call is TRBV28, the J call TRBJ1-1; 7 bases map to TRBD1. This CDR3 region has 16 residues. CDR1 and CDR2 (germline): MDHEN, SYDVKM. With V trimmed by 4 bases and J by 0 bases, 8 bases remained unmatched. The CDR3 region is CASSSPRDSMNTEAFF. CDR3 nucleotide sequence: TGTGCCAGCAGTTCACCTAGGGACAGTATGAACACTGAAGCTTTCTTT.